One and the same sample provided the 6 T cell receptor beta chains below, sequenced in a study of long-term antiretroviral therapy in people with HIV. Samples were assayed with immunoSEQ v3.0 at survey level. Data came from immunoSEQ multiplex PCR; TCRdb stores just in-frame clones and leaves some out. The table has under 45,000 clones, 94% seen once. The sequencing here drew on unsorted PBMCs, taken 9 to 9.5 years after starting antiretroviral therapy. The source of these receptors is a man aged 25 to 40 with HIV.

V is TRBV9 and J is TRBJ2-1, with D tentatively TRBD1 (6 bases). V dropped 3 bases and J dropped 6 bases, with 13 bases sitting between them. Germline lookup yields CDR1 SGDLS and CDR2 YYNGEE. This CDR3 comprises 14 residues. The CDR3 bases are TGTGCCAGCAGCGGAACCGGGACAAGCAATGAGCAGTTCTTC. This encodes CASSGTGTSNEQFF.

The V and J genes are TRBV2 and TRBJ1-2; D call uncertain. Germline V CDR1 and CDR2: SNHLY, FYNNEI. The CDR3 is 15 residues long. Trimming removed 2 bases at V and 5 bases at J, with 15 bases between. DNA of the CDR3: TGTGCCAGCAGTGAACGAACAGCCCGCGGGTATGGCTACACCTTC. Translation gives CASSERTARGYGYTF.

The V gene is TRBV10-3, the J gene TRBJ2-1; TRBD1 or TRBD2 may be the D gene (5 bases each). CDR1 is ENHRY and CDR2 is SYGVKD in the germline V gene. There are 12 residues in the CDR3. V was pared by 2 bases and J by 7 bases, with 6 bases between. The CDR3 nucleotides read TGTGCCATCAGTGAGGAGGGGAATGAGCAGTTCTTC. This codes for CAISEEGNEQFF.

The rearrangement joins TRBV6-1 to TRBJ2-7; 7 bases fit TRBD1. With 3 bases clipped from V and 4 bases from J, the junction kept 12 bases outside the gene matches. Germline V gene data show CDR1 as MNHNS and CDR2 as SASEGT. This CDR3 comprises 16 residues. CDR3 amino acids: CASSDRSWDSPYEQYV. In nucleotides, the CDR3 is TGTGCCAGCAGTGATAGATCCTGGGACAGCCCTTACGAGCAGTACGTC.

This clone has a single count. The chain uses TRBV6-1 and TRBJ2-1; 8 bases are a match to TRBD2. V shed 0 bases, J shed 4 bases, and the junction held 2 bases outside the gene matches. Germline V gives CDR1 MNHNS, CDR2 SASEGT. CDR3 length: 15 amino acids. CDR3 in amino acids: CASSEAPGGYNEQFF. For the CDR3, the DNA is TGTGCCAGCAGTGAAGCCCCGGGGGGGTACAATGAGCAGTTCTTC.

The chain combines TRBV10-3 with TRBJ2-7, with TRBD1 as a possible D gene (7 bases). The CDR3 contains 16 residues. The V gene's germline CDR1 is ENHRY and CDR2 SYGVKD. The V gene lost 3 bases and the J gene lost 2 bases, with 17 bases spanning the gap. The CDR3 loop is CAISDPDREVAYEQYF. CDR3 DNA sequence: TGTGCCATCAGTGACCCTGACAGGGAGGTTGCCTACGAGCAGTACTTC.